The 21 T cell receptor beta chains below were found in one sample sequenced in a study of lymphopenia after photon versus proton radiotherapy. Measured with immunoSEQ multiplex PCR; TCRdb has only the in-frame clones, and not every one. The sample carries around 55,000 clones, about four fifths recorded once. Sequenced here: peripheral blood, sampled from a patient treated with proton-based radiotherapy. These receptors were obtained from a man in his sixties with pancreatic cancer.

V and J are TRBV28 and TRBJ2-2, with D uncertain. Trimming cost V 4 bases and J 1 base, with 13 bases left between them. This CDR3 contains 16 residues. CDR1 is MDHEN and CDR2 is SYDVKM in the germline V gene. The CDR3 sequence is CASSSLAWRNTGELFF. The CDR3 nucleotides are TGTGCCAGCAGTTCCTTGGCGTGGCGGAACACCGGGGAGCTGTTTTTT.

This chain uses TRBV11-2 with TRBJ2-4; 12 positions match TRBD2. The J segment lost 9 bases and the V segment lost 2 bases, leaving 5 bases of the junction unmatched. The CDR3 runs 15 residues. From germline, CDR1 is SGHAT and CDR2 FQNNGV. The CDR3 nucleotides are TGTGCCAGCAGCTTACCGACTAGCGGGAGAGGCATTCAGTACTTC. It specifies CASSLPTSGRGIQYF.

The rearrangement joins TRBV5-6 to TRBJ2-3; 7 bases are a match to TRBD1. J gave up 8 bases and V 0 bases, and 15 bases lay outside the gene matches. The CDR3 consists of 17 residues. Germline V lookup: CDR1 SGHDT, CDR2 YYEEEE. The CDR3 region is CASSLASAARGQGTQYF. The CDR3 DNA is TGTGCCAGCAGCTTGGCCTCTGCGGCAAGGGGGCAGGGTACGCAGTATTTT.

The rearrangement uses TRBV6-6 and TRBJ2-1; D possibly uses TRBD1 or TRBD2 (6 bases each). CDR1 MNHNY and CDR2 SVGAGI come from the germline V gene (reference sequence). The CDR3 spans 16 residues. Trimming shortened V by 6 bases and J by 7 bases, and 22 bases separated the two germline ends. CDR3 in amino acids: CASRALEGGEVNEQFF. CDR3 DNA sequence: TGTGCCAGCAGGGCCCTTGAGGGGGGCGAAGTTAATGAGCAGTTCTTC.

The V and J genes are TRBV5-8 and TRBJ2-5; D may be TRBD2 (6 bases). V was pared by 0 bases and J by 5 bases, with 17 bases between. CDR1 is SGHTS, CDR2 YDEGEE, per germline. This CDR3 has 16 amino acids. The CDR3 loop is CASSLGQGGTLETQYF. The CDR3 region has the DNA TGTGCCAGCAGCTTGGGCCAGGGCGGGACCCTGGAGACCCAGTACTTC.

Worth noting for this clone: An end of the junction does not agree with germline; a read error may underlie this. The chain carries TRBV7-9 and TRBJ2-5; D unresolved. CDR3 size: 14 residues. The germline V gene has CDR1 SEHNR and CDR2 FQNEAQ (reference sequence). CDR3 nucleotides: TGTGCCAACAGCTTAGGTGGGGTAGAAGAGACCCAGTACTTC. Translating gives CANSLGGVEETQYF.

This chain uses TRBV4-3 with TRBJ2-3; 7 nucleotides match TRBD1. Germline CDR1 is LGHNA and CDR2 is YSLEER. The CDR3 is 14 residues long. V lost 0 bases and J lost 4; bases outside the gene matches: 1. CDR3 DNA: TGCGCCAGCAGCCAAGATAGGGGGCCAGATACGCAGTATTTT. Protein product: CASSQDRGPDTQYF.

This rearrangement joins TRBV4-1 to TRBJ2-1, with 9 bases identical to TRBD2. CDR3 size: 16 residues. Losses at the gene ends were 0 bases for V and 9 bases for J; bases not matched to a gene: 9. Germline V lookup: CDR1 MGHRA, CDR2 YSYEKL. The CDR3 DNA follows: TGCGCCAGCAGCCAAGAAAGGGCGGGAGGGCACGGTGAGCAGTTCTTC. Amino acid sequence: CASSQERAGGHGEQFF.

There are a few counts of this clone. This CDR3 reads CASLRGGVGYGYTF. The DNA of the CDR3 is TGTGCCAGCCTCCGAGGAGGGGTTGGCTATGGCTACACCTTC. The chain links TRBV2 to TRBJ1-2; D may be TRBD1 (5 bases). V lost 8 bases and J 4 bases, leaving 17 bases between the germline ends. CDR1 SNHLY and CDR2 FYNNEI come from the germline V gene. This CDR3 has 14 residues. The whole variable domain, filled in from reference TRBV2 and TRBJ1-2, reads EPEVTQTPSHQVTQMGQEVILRCVPISNHLYFYWYRQILGQKVEFLVSFYNNEISEKSEIFDDQFSVERPDGSNFTLKIRSTKLEDSAMYFCASLRGGVGYGYTFGSGTRLTVV.

J is TRBJ2-3 and V is TRBV7-6; 9 positions agree with TRBD2. V lost 3 bases and J lost 2; bases outside the gene matches: 9. Germline V CDR1 and CDR2: SGHVS, FNYEAQ. The CDR3 is 17 amino acids. The CDR3 region is CASSFAGGSVPTDTQYF. The CDR3 DNA reads TGTGCCAGCAGCTTCGCGGGAGGGTCAGTCCCCACAGATACGCAGTATTTT.

The chain couples TRBV30 to TRBJ1-4; 8 positions agree with TRBD1. The germline CDR1 and CDR2 sequences are GTSNPN and SVGIG (reference sequence). The CDR3 has 19 residues. Losses at the gene ends were 5 bases for V and 5 bases for J; bases not matched to a gene: 22. The CDR3: CAWGRPAGQVNLLNEKLFF. The CDR3 DNA reads TGTGCCTGGGGTCGACCGGCGGGACAGGTGAATCTTTTAAATGAAAAACTGTTTTTT.

The V call is TRBV9, the J call TRBJ2-7; 8 bases are a match to TRBD2. The CDR3 sequence is 15 residues long. The germline V gene has CDR1 SGDLS and CDR2 YYNGEE. J lost 3 bases, V lost 1 base, and 6 bases had no gene match. DNA of the CDR3: TGTGCCAGCAGCGTATCCGCGGGAGGTCTCTACGAGCAGTACTTC. It translates to CASSVSAGGLYEQYF.

J is TRBJ2-5 and V is TRBV27; no clear D gene. CDR1 is MNHEY, CDR2 SMNVEV, per germline (reference sequence). There are 13 residues in the CDR3. The V and J ends lost 6 bases and 1 base respectively, with 9 bases between them. In DNA, the CDR3 is TGTGCCAGCAGGAGAGTCGGCCAAGAGACCCAGTACTTC. This translates into CASRRVGQETQYF.

This clone showed up just once. V gene TRBV7-9 combines with J gene TRBJ2-5, with unresolved D. The germline gives CDR1 SEHNR, CDR2 FQNEAQ (reference sequence). This CDR3 spans 12 amino acids. V was cut by 6 bases and J by 4 bases, with 9 bases left in between. The CDR3 coding sequence is TGTGCCAGCAGTTACGGATCAGAGACCCAGTACTTC. It codes for CASSYGSETQYF.

J is TRBJ2-5 and V is TRBV10-2; TRBD1 matches at 8 bases. The length of the CDR3 is 13 residues. Germline values: CDR1 WSHSY, CDR2 SAAADI. Germline trimming cut 5 bases from V and 7 bases from J; bases unmatched to any gene: 6. CDR3 in DNA: TGCGCCAGCAGTACTACAGGGGGAGGGACCCAGTACTTC. This gives the protein CASSTTGGGTQYF.

Only one count was recorded for this clone. The rearrangement joins TRBV6-1 to TRBJ2-7; D possibly uses TRBD1 or TRBD2 (5 bases each). V shed 7 bases and J shed 4 bases, with 20 bases lying between them. Germline assignment: CDR1 MNHNS and CDR2 SASEGT. The CDR3 loop spans 15 amino acids. In DNA, the CDR3 is TGTGCCAGCAACCGCGCCCCCGGGGCACTTTACGAGCAGTACTTC. Translating gives CASNRAPGALYEQYF.

The DNA of the CDR3 is TGTGCCAGCAGCTTAGGCAGGGCCGGCAATCAGCCCCAGCATTTT. Encoded protein: CASSLGRAGNQPQHF. V is TRBV7-2 and J is TRBJ1-5; possibly TRBD1 for D (5 bases). Looked up from germline, CDR1 is SGHTA and CDR2 is FQGNSA. V was pared by 1 base and J by 2 bases, with 9 bases between. The CDR3 is 15 residues long.

This clone was found once. The CDR3 DNA sequence: TGTGCCAGCAGTGAAAGCCTAGCGGATAACTACAATGAGCAGTTCTTC. Translation gives CASSESLADNYNEQFF. The genes are TRBV2 and TRBJ2-1, with 7 bases matching TRBD2. This CDR3 region has 16 residues. Germline trimming cut 2 bases from V and 3 bases from J; bases unmatched to any gene: 7. Germline V CDR1 and CDR2: SNHLY, FYNNEI.

The rearrangement links TRBV21-1 to TRBJ2-2. TRBV21-1 is designated a pseudogene. CDR3 length: 14 amino acids. CDR3 loop: CASSKGPPPAILFF. CDR3 nucleotide sequence: TGTGCCAGCAGCAAAGGACCTCCCCCCGCCATCCTGTTTTTT.

This clone was picked up a small number of times. V and J are TRBV29-1 and TRBJ2-5; D unclear. Germline values: CDR1 SQVTM, CDR2 ANQGSEA. The V and J ends lost 4 bases and 2 bases respectively, with 8 bases between them. CDR3 length: 12 amino acids. The DNA of the CDR3 is TGCAGCGTTGCCGGCAGACAAGAGACCCAGTACTTC. This sequence encodes CSVAGRQETQYF. The full variable domain, its missing parts supplied by reference TRBV29-1 and TRBJ2-5, is SAVISQKPSRDICQRGTSLTIQCQVDSQVTMMFWYRQQPGQSLTLIATANQGSEATYESGFVIDKFPISRPNLTFSTLTVSNMSPEDSSIYLCSVAGRQETQYFGPGTRLLVL.

The rearrangement links TRBV28 to TRBJ1-1, with a weak D call TRBD1 (5 bases). CDR3 length equals 15 residues. V shed 8 bases and J shed 1 base, with 17 bases lying between them. Looked up from germline, CDR1 is MDHEN and CDR2 is SYDVKM. The CDR3 DNA sequence: TGTGCCAGCGGAACGCAGGGCCGCTGGAACACTGAAGCTTTCTTT. Protein product: CASGTQGRWNTEAFF.